In its sample, the clone carrying this T cell receptor beta chain was seen a few times. Its antigen is unknown. This sample is drawn from a study of T-cell reconstitution after alpha-beta-depleted transplantation in children. Whole-study findings and limits: Among T cells one year after transplant, newly produced cells accounted for most counts and diversity. Day-60 TCRbeta diversity that was high in some patients was derived from surviving recipient T cells and thymic progenitors. Reports say that about two months after transplant, the alpha-beta T cells came out of several hundred graft clones that had expanded.

During its preparation, the TCRbeta library received unique molecular identifiers. TCRdb ran MiXCR on the PCR reads and lists one entry per CDR3 protein. Here the sample spans 130,000 to 150,000 distinct CDR3 sequences, roughly 8.8% being singletons. The CDR3 has 16 residues. Germline CDR1 reads MDHEN; CDR2 reads SYDVKM. V gave up 5 bases and J gave up 9 bases; unmatched junction bases: 14. The sample was PBMCs, mostly from graft donor cells, taken 180 days after TCRalphabeta/CD19-depleted stem cell transplant. This chain links TRBV28 with TRBJ2-5; 11 bases line up with TRBD2. The origin of this receptor is a female patient aged 2-9 years who had a stem cell transplant for congenital amegakaryocytic thrombocytopenia, so the T cells may come from the graft donor. The CDR3 DNA reads as TGTGCCAGCAGTCCGATCACTAGCGGGGGAAGAGTGGCCCAGTACTTC. Amino acids: CASSPITSGGRVAQYF.